The T cell receptor (beta chain) described here comes from a study of shared clonotypes between healthy human individuals. The study's findings and limits: Donor scarcity curtailed the genetic and exposure-history diversity represented herein. Shared clonotypes across all four donors exceeded non-shared ones in generation probability. For sorted subsets, rarefaction showed incomplete sequencing despite large depth.

CDR1 is SGHAT, CDR2 FQNNGV, per germline. This CDR3 has 13 amino acids. Trimming pared 0 bases from V and 5 bases from J, leaving 7 bases between. Donors comprised only Caucasian adults living in Nashville, Tennessee. The repertoire was sequenced with immunoSEQ multiplex PCR; TCRdb's copy has only in-frame clones and lacks some. In the table there are tens of thousands of clones, 62% of which are singletons. A remark on this clone: Its antigen is undetermined.

The chain recombines TRBV11-2 with TRBJ1-2; D unresolved. The TCR was taken from a man in his thirties or forties in good health. Material for sequencing was memory CD8+ T cells sorted from blood. The subset denotes: CD45RO+ cells pooled with CCR7-negative TemRA cells. The CDR3 coding sequence is TGTGCCAGCAGCTTAGACGGACTTTATGGCTACACCTTC. Translating gives CASSLDGLYGYTF.